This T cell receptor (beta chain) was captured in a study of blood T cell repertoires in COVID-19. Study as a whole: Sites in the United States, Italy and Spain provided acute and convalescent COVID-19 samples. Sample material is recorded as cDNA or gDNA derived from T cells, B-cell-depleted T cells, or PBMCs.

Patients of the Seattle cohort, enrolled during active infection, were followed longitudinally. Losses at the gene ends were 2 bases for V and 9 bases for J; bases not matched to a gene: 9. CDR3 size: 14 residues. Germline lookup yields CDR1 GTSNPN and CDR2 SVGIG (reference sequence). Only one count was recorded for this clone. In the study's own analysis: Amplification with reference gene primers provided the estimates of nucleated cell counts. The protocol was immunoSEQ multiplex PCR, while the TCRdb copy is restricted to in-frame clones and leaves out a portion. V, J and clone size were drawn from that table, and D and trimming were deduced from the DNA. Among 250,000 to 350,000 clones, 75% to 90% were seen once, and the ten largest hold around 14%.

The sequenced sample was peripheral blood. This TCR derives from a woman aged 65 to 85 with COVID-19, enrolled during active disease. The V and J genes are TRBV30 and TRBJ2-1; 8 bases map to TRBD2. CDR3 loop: CAWSRGGPSVEQFF. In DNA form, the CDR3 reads TGTGCCTGGAGTCGGGGGGGCCCTTCGGTTGAGCAGTTCTTC.